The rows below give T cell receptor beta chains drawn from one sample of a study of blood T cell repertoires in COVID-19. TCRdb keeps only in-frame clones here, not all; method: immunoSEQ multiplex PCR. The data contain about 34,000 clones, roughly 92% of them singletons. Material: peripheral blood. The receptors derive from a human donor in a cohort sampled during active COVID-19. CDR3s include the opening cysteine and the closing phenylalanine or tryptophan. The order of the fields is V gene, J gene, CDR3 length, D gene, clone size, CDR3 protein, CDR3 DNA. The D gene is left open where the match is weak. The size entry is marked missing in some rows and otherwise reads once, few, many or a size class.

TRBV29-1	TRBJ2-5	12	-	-	CSTGGGPETQYF	TGCAGCACCGGAGGAGGCCCAGAGACCCAGTACTTC
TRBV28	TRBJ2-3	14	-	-	CASSPRYNPDTQYF	TGTGCCAGCAGCCCCCGGTATAATCCAGATACGCAGTATTTT
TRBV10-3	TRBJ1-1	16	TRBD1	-	CAISEVGQPSNTEAFF	TGTGCCATCAGTGAGGTGGGACAGCCTTCGAACACTGAAGCTTTCTTT
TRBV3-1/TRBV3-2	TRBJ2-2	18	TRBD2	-	CASSQDAGLAGQTGELFF	TGTGCCAGCAGCCAAGATGCGGGCCTAGCGGGACAAACCGGGGAGCTGTTTTTT
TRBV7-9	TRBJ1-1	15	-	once	CASSWGQGSNTEAFF	TGTGCCAGCAGCTGGGGGCAGGGTTCGAACACTGAAGCTTTCTTT
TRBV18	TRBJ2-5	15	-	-	CASSPPAGGQETQYF	TGTGCCAGCTCACCACCAGCAGGGGGGCAAGAGACCCAGTACTTC
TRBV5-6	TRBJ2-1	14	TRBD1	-	CASSSGGFYNEQFF	TGTGCCAGCAGTTCAGGGGGCTTCTACAATGAGCAGTTCTTC
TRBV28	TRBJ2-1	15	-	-	CASRDDRPNVGGQFF	TGTGCCAGCAGAGACGACAGGCCCAATGTTGGCGGGCAGTTCTTC
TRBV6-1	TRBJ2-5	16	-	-	CASSEAFGPRGETQYF	TGTGCCAGCAGTGAAGCGTTCGGACCCCGAGGGGAGACCCAGTACTTC
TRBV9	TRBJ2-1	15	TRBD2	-	CASSAGAGAYNEQFF	TGTGCCAGCAGCGCGGGAGCGGGAGCCTACAATGAGCAGTTCTTC
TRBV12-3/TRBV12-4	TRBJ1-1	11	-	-	CASSPGTEAFF	TGTGCCAGCAGCCCCGGGACTGAAGCTTTCTTT
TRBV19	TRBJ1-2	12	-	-	CASSSGVYGYTF	TGTGCCAGTAGTTCAGGGGTTTATGGCTACACCTTC
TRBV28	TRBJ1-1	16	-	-	CASSLYGRVGGTEAFF	TGTGCCAGCAGTTTATACGGGAGGGTCGGTGGTACTGAAGCTTTCTTT
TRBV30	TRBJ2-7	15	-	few	CAWSVVGTPTYEQYF	TGTGCCTGGAGTGTCGTGGGCACCCCGACCTACGAGCAGTACTTC
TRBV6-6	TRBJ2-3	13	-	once	CASSYRGADTQYF	TGTGCCAGCAGTTACCGCGGGGCAGATACGCAGTATTTT
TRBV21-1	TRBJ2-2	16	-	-	CASSKSLAGGPGELFF	TGTGCCAGCAGCAAATCACTAGCGGGAGGGCCCGGGGAGCTGTTTTTT
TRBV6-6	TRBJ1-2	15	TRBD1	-	CASSYGPQGAVGYTF	TGTGCCAGCAGTTACGGGCCACAGGGGGCGGTTGGCTACACCTTC
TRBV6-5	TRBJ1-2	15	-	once	CASKEGEGTVYGYTF	TGTGCCAGCAAAGAAGGGGAGGGCACGGTCTATGGCTACACCTTC
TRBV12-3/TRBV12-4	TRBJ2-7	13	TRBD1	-	CASRRDRGYEQYF	TGTGCCAGCAGACGGGACAGGGGTTACGAGCAGTACTTC
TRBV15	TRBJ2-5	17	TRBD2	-	CATSEDVTSGEGRTQYF	TGTGCCACCAGCGAAGACGTGACTAGCGGGGAAGGGAGGACCCAGTACTTC
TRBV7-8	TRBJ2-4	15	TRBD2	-	CASSLATSGIGIQYF	TGTGCCAGCAGCCTCGCGACTAGCGGGATTGGCATTCAGTACTTC
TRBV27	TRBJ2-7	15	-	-	CASRLQQGVRSEQYF	TGTGCCAGCAGACTTCAGCAAGGGGTGCGGAGCGAGCAGTACTTC
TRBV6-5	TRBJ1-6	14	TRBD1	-	CASSLDRDGSPLHF	TGTGCCAGCAGTTTGGACAGGGACGGGTCACCCCTCCACTTT
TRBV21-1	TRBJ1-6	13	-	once	CANHDRENSPLHF	TGTGCCAACCACGACAGGGAGAATTCACCCCTCCACTTT
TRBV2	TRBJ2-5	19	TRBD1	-	CASSRFGQGVEYFQETQYF	TGTGCCAGCAGTAGGTTCGGACAGGGGGTAGAATATTTTCAAGAGACCCAGTACTTC
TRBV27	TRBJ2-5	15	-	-	CASSLNSVIQETQYF	TGTGCCAGCAGTTTAAATTCCGTAATTCAAGAGACCCAGTACTTC
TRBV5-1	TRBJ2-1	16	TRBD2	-	CASSWTLAGGGYEQFF	TGCGCCAGCAGCTGGACCCTAGCGGGGGGGGGTTATGAGCAGTTCTTC